A single sample gave rise to the 15 T cell receptor beta chains below, sequenced in a study of memory CD4+ T cells and cytomegalovirus serostatus. Single viable CD3+CD4+CD8-CD45RO+ cells were sorted as the memory CD4+ T cells. The assay was immunoSEQ multiplex PCR, and TCRdb's table has in-frame clones only and misses some. The sample has roughly 48,000 clones; over 60% are singletons. The sample taken for sequencing was memory CD4+ T cells from blood. The receptor set was obtained from an adult in good health and CMV-seropositive.

This rearrangement joins TRBV4-1 to TRBJ2-1, with a weak D call TRBD2 (6 bases). This CDR3 is 17 amino acids long. Trimming shortened V by 3 bases and J by 4 bases, and 19 bases separated the two germline ends. The germline gives CDR1 MGHRA, CDR2 YSYEKL. The CDR3 nucleotides read TGCGCCAGCAGCCACCATGTAGCGGCGAACGGATACAATGAGCAGTTCTTC. Protein: CASSHHVAANGYNEQFF.

This clone was seen a single time. This chain uses TRBV28 with TRBJ1-6; 7 bases map to TRBD1. V trimming: 6 bases; J trimming: 6 bases; junction bases outside the gene matches: 5. The CDR3 runs to 14 residues. In germline, CDR1 is MDHEN, CDR2 SYDVKM. CDR3 sequence (DNA): TGTGCCAGCAGGTACAGGGGCTCTAATTCACCCCTCCACTTT. It codes for CASRYRGSNSPLHF. The entire variable domain, with the rest obtained from reference TRBV28 and TRBJ1-6, is as follows: DVKVTQSSRYLVKRTGEKVFLECVQDMDHENMFWYRQDPGLGLRLIYFSYDVKMKEKGDIPEGYSVSREKKERFSLILESASTNQTSMYLCASRYRGSNSPLHFGNGTRLTVT.

This clone was found once. The chain uses TRBV16 and TRBJ1-3, with 7 bases matching TRBD1. V lost 2 bases and J lost 0; bases outside the gene matches: 10. Germline V lookup: CDR1 KGHSY, CDR2 FQNENV. The CDR3 covers 18 residues. The CDR3 region has the DNA TGTGCCAGCAGCCAAGGGTTCACCAGGGACAGCTCTGGAAACACCATATATTTT. It encodes CASSQGFTRDSSGNTIYF.

The V call is TRBV28, the J call TRBJ2-4; D gene uncertain. Trimming removed 6 bases at V and 2 bases at J, with 14 bases between. The CDR3 is 15 residues long. The V gene's germline CDR1 is MDHEN and CDR2 SYDVKM. The CDR3 nucleotides are TGTGCCAGCAGAGAAGGCTGGAATTCCAAAAACATTCAGTACTTC. Translation gives CASREGWNSKNIQYF.

A few counts support this clone. This chain links TRBV19 with TRBJ1-1; perhaps TRBD1 as D (6 bases). This CDR3 region has 13 residues. From germline, CDR1 is LNHDA and CDR2 SQIVND (reference sequence). V gave up 5 bases and J gave up 5 bases, with 12 bases separating them. CDR3 in amino acids: CASSDRRGTEAFF. DNA for the CDR3: TGTGCCAGTAGTGACAGGAGGGGAACTGAAGCTTTCTTT.

This chain uses TRBV19 with TRBJ2-6, with 12 nucleotides matching TRBD1. The trim removed 3 bases at V and 3 bases at J, leaving 9 bases unmatched. The CDR3 is 19 amino acids. Looked up from germline, CDR1 is LNHDA and CDR2 is SQIVND (reference sequence). The CDR3 bases are TGTGCCAGTAGTATCCAACCGGGACAGGGGGCTTATGGGGCCAACGTCCTGACTTTC. It encodes CASSIQPGQGAYGANVLTF.

V and J are TRBV6-4 and TRBJ2-3; 11 bases fit TRBD1. With 6 bases clipped from V and 4 bases from J, the junction kept 3 bases outside the gene matches. Looked up from germline, CDR1 is MRHNA and CDR2 is SNTAGT. The CDR3 has 14 amino acids. The CDR3 loop is CASRPGQGADTQYF. CDR3 bases: TGTGCCAGCAGACCGGGACAGGGGGCAGATACGCAGTATTTT.

This rearrangement joins TRBV19 to TRBJ1-3, with D possibly matching TRBD1 (5 bases). The CDR3 is 14 amino acids. V gave up 3 bases and J gave up 0 bases, with 6 bases separating them. CDR1 and CDR2 from the germline V gene are LNHDA and SQIVND (reference sequence). CDR3 sequence: CASSMGGSGNTIYF. DNA for the CDR3: TGTGCCAGTAGTATGGGGGGCTCTGGAAACACCATATATTTT.

This clone has only a few counts. The chain combines TRBV7-9 with TRBJ1-2; 11 positions match TRBD1. The V segment lost 6 bases and the J segment 3 bases; nucleotides outside the gene matches: 9. The CDR3 runs 16 residues. CDR1 and CDR2 (germline): SEHNR, FQNEAQ (reference sequence). The CDR3 sequence is CASSHPDRGRDYGYTF. The CDR3 DNA is TGTGCCAGCAGTCATCCGGACAGGGGGCGCGACTATGGCTACACCTTC.

The chain uses TRBV2 and TRBJ2-2; 8 bases fit TRBD1. The germline gives CDR1 SNHLY, CDR2 FYNNEI. Trimming took 2 bases from V and 5 from J; bases not matched to a gene: 4. The CDR3 extends over 15 amino acids. In DNA, the CDR3 is TGTGCCAGCAGTGAAACGCAGGGGGCAACCGGGGAGCTGTTTTTT. Translation: CASSETQGATGELFF.

This clone was recorded once. The chain links TRBV7-8 to TRBJ2-7, with D possibly TRBD1 on 5 matching bases. The CDR3 consists of 15 residues. From germline, CDR1 is SGHVS and CDR2 FQNEAQ. Trimming left V 1 base short and J 3 bases short, with 13 bases between. CDR3 region: CASSLGAGNIYEQYF. As DNA, the CDR3 is TGTGCCAGCAGCTTAGGGGCAGGGAATATCTACGAGCAGTACTTC.

The chain recombines TRBV28 with TRBJ2-5; 11 bases match TRBD2. This CDR3 has 15 residues. Germline CDR1 is MDHEN and CDR2 is SYDVKM. Unmatched junction bases numbered 4, after V lost 5 bases and J lost 2 bases. Here the CDR3 DNA reads TGTGCCAGCAGTGTAGCGGGAGGGGGGCAAGAGACCCAGTACTTC. It specifies CASSVAGGGQETQYF.

This clone was counted a few times. V gene TRBV5-1 combines with J gene TRBJ2-1; 7 positions agree with TRBD2. V gave up 0 bases and J gave up 0 bases; unmatched junction bases: 3. The CDR3 has 16 amino acids. Germline V gene sequence: CDR1 SGHRS, CDR2 YFSETQ. CDR3 sequence: CASSLAGGSSYNEQFF. CDR3 bases: TGCGCCAGCAGCTTGGCTGGCGGGAGCTCCTACAATGAGCAGTTCTTC.

This clone has only a few counts. This chain joins TRBV19 and TRBJ1-1, with no clear D. From germline, CDR1 is LNHDA and CDR2 SQIVND (reference sequence). The CDR3 is 14 amino acids. V was cut by 2 bases and J by 3 bases, with 10 bases left in between. This chain's CDR3 is CASSIINRDTEAFF. The CDR3 DNA reads as TGTGCCAGTAGTATAATCAACAGAGACACTGAAGCTTTCTTT.

The genes are TRBV6-5 and TRBJ2-7; D is perhaps TRBD1 or TRBD2 (5 bases each). This CDR3 region has 15 residues. Trimming cost V 6 bases and J 0 bases, with 15 bases left between them. Looked up from germline, CDR1 is MNHEY and CDR2 is SVGAGI. The CDR3 sequence: CASRPAGTGSYEQYF. The CDR3 region has the DNA TGTGCCAGCAGGCCCGCCGGGACGGGCTCCTACGAGCAGTACTTC.